The T cell receptor beta chain described here comes from a study of shared clonotypes between healthy human individuals. Study-level results: Generally, naive subsets came out with larger estimated richness than memory subsets.

The sorted-subset replicate PCRs were given around 200 ng DNA, which is tens of thousands of T cell genomes. Assay used: immunoSEQ multiplex PCR; TCRdb lists only in-frame clones, some missing. This sample has 550,000 to 850,000 clones; around 67% occur once, and the top ten carry approximately 1.6%. The germline V gene encodes CDR1 SGHTA and CDR2 FQGNSA. V shed 3 bases, J shed 8 bases, and the junction held 3 bases outside the gene matches. The CDR3 sequence is 14 residues long. Note on this clone: The antigen remains undetermined.

Sequencing input: memory CD4+ T cells sorted from blood. Subset specified: CD45RA-negative fraction. This receptor was obtained from a woman aged 25 to 39 in good health. The chain carries TRBV7-2 and TRBJ2-1, with 11 nucleotides matching TRBD2. CDR3 in amino acids: CASSLTSGKYEQFF. CDR3 nucleotides: TGTGCCAGCAGCTTGACTAGCGGGAAATATGAGCAGTTCTTC.